This T cell receptor (beta chain) came from a study of blood T cell repertoires in COVID-19. With respect to this clone: The sample contains more than one DNA sequence encoding this CDR3.

The method was immunoSEQ multiplex PCR; TCRdb's version includes in-frame clones alone and lacks a portion of them. The table records some 240,000 clones, more than 75% of them present only once. This CDR3 has 13 residues. V was cut by 1 base and J by 3 bases, with 6 bases left in between. CDR1 and CDR2 (germline): SGDLS, YYNGEE. Sequenced material: peripheral blood. The chain uses TRBV9 and TRBJ2-3; weak D call: TRBD2 (6 bases). The receptor's source is a woman between 70 and 85 years old with COVID-19, enrolled during active disease. CDR3 nucleotide sequence: TGTGCCAGCAGCGTAAGCGGGACAGATACGCAGTATTTT. It codes for CASSVSGTDTQYF. Using reference TRBV9 and TRBJ2-3 for the parts outside the CDR3, the full variable domain is DSGVTQTPKHLITATGQRVTLRCSPRSGDLSVYWYQQSLDQGLQFLIQYYNGEERAKGNILERFSAQQFPDLHSELNLSSLELGDSALYFCASSVSGTDTQYFGPGTRLTVL.